The 31 T cell receptor beta chains listed next were all sequenced from one sample in a study of cytomegalovirus exposure and HLA in healthy donors. Primers included in the PCR were 60 Vbeta and 13 Jbeta primers. The method was immunoSEQ multiplex PCR; TCRdb's version includes in-frame clones alone and lacks a portion of them. The sample lists some 130,000 clones, 77% occurring once. Source material: PBMCs. Every receptor here comes from a male donor in good health and CMV-seropositive.

V usage is TRBV29-1 and J usage is TRBJ2-7; 11 bases fit TRBD1. With V trimmed by 6 bases and J by 5 bases, 12 bases remained unmatched. Germline V CDR1 and CDR2: SQVTM, ANQGSEA. CDR3 length equals 15 residues. CDR3 sequence: CSVIPWGQGGNEQYF. Written as DNA, the CDR3 is TGCAGCGTGATACCTTGGGGACAGGGGGGGAACGAGCAGTACTTC.

This clone was seen a handful of times. The rearrangement links TRBV6-1 to TRBJ2-2, with TRBD2 matching over 7 bases. V was pared by 4 bases and J by 1 base, with 3 bases of the junction left unmatched. This CDR3 region has 15 residues. Germline CDR1 is MNHNS and CDR2 is SASEGT. CDR3 nucleotide sequence: TGTGCCAGCAGTGTGTGGGGGGGGAACACCGGGGAGCTGTTTTTT. It translates to CASSVWGGNTGELFF.

The chain couples TRBV29-1 to TRBJ1-1; unclear D gene. Germline loops: CDR1 SQVTM, CDR2 ANQGSEA. This CDR3 region has 14 residues. V was trimmed by 5 bases and J by 0 bases, leaving 13 bases between them. The CDR3 region is CSVTRSQLNTEAFF. The CDR3, as DNA: TGCAGCGTTACCCGGTCACAGCTGAACACTGAAGCTTTCTTT.

The chain is built from TRBV5-4 and TRBJ2-7; TRBD1 matches at 7 bases. CDR3 length: 13 residues. Germline loops: CDR1 SGHNT, CDR2 YYREEE (reference sequence). J gave up 6 bases and V 0 bases, and 3 bases lay outside the gene matches. CDR3 sequence: CASSLDRQGEQYF. The CDR3 DNA follows: TGTGCCAGCAGCTTGGACCGACAGGGCGAGCAGTACTTC.

The rearrangement uses TRBV19 and TRBJ1-2, with TRBD1 matching over 7 bases. From germline, CDR1 is LNHDA and CDR2 SQIVND (reference sequence). The CDR3 is 21 amino acids. V lost 1 base and J lost 4; bases outside the gene matches: 24. For the CDR3, the DNA is TGTGCCAGTAGTATAGTGTGGATGAAGGGGACAGATCCTCTTTTGTCCTATGGCTACACCTTC. Translating gives CASSIVWMKGTDPLLSYGYTF.

This clone was found a few times. Other DNA sequences in the same sample also yield this CDR3. The rearrangement uses TRBV6-5 and TRBJ2-7; 8 nucleotides align to TRBD1. The CDR3 consists of 15 residues. J lost 0 bases, V lost 6 bases, and 7 bases had no gene match. Germline loops: CDR1 MNHEY, CDR2 SVGAGI. In nucleotides, the CDR3 is TGTGCCAGCAGCCCCGGGACAGGTATCTCCTACGAGCAGTACTTC. This codes for CASSPGTGISYEQYF.

The rearrangement links TRBV6-1 to TRBJ2-7, with TRBD1 identical over 7 bases. Unmatched junction bases numbered 7, after V lost 6 bases and J lost 2 bases. The CDR3 has 14 residues. CDR1 and CDR2 (germline): MNHNS, SASEGT. This CDR3 reads CASSRDSRTYEQYF. For the CDR3, the DNA is TGTGCCAGCAGCCGGGACAGCAGGACCTACGAGCAGTACTTC.

The DNA for the CDR3 is TGTGCCACCAGCAGAGATCACGCGGGCCTGCCTGGAAACACCATATATTTT. Translated, it gives CATSRDHAGLPGNTIYF. The genes are TRBV15 and TRBJ1-3; no clear D. This CDR3 is 17 amino acids long. Germline V lookup: CDR1 LNHNV, CDR2 YYDKDF (reference sequence). Trimming took 0 bases from V and 2 from J, leaving 14 bases between them.

This clone was counted only a few times. Here the CDR3 DNA reads TGTGCCAGCAGTTTGTTTAGCCGGGATACGCAGTATTTT. Amino acids: CASSLFSRDTQYF. The genes are TRBV28 and TRBJ2-3; no firm D call. Trimming took 3 bases from V and 6 from J, leaving 10 bases between them. This CDR3 is built from 13 residues. The V gene's germline CDR1 is MDHEN and CDR2 SYDVKM.

The gene calls are TRBV11-2 and TRBJ2-5, with TRBD2 matching over 7 bases. The assigned J gene may be wrong: the sequence end matches TRBJ2-7 better. The CDR3 length is 14 residues. CDR1 SGHAT and CDR2 FQNNGV come from the germline V gene. The CDR3 spells CASSLGAGLYEQYF. In DNA, the CDR3 is TGTGCCAGCAGCTTAGGAGCGGGACTCTACGAGCAGTACTTC.

The J gene is TRBJ2-1, the V gene TRBV29-1; D is possibly TRBD2 (5 bases). The germline CDR1 and CDR2 sequences are SQVTM and ANQGSEA. Trimming pared 4 bases from V and 0 bases from J, leaving 13 bases between. The CDR3 runs 15 residues. The CDR3 nucleotides are TGCAGCGTTGTGGCGGGTCACAGCTCCTACAATGAGCAGTTCTTC. Protein sequence: CSVVAGHSSYNEQFF.

The rearrangement joins TRBV4-1 to TRBJ2-5; TRBD2 aligns across 8 bases. The DNA end favors TRBJ2-7, so the J call may be wrong. Germline CDR1 and CDR2: MGHRA and YSYEKL. CDR3 length equals 18 residues. The CDR3 DNA follows: TGCGCCAGCAGCCAAGACCCCCTGGGGGCGGGGGGCTCCTACGAGCAGTACTTC. Translation gives CASSQDPLGAGGSYEQYF.

The rearrangement links TRBV6-1 to TRBJ2-7; 9 bases map to TRBD2. This CDR3 has 15 amino acids. The V segment lost 1 base and the J segment 5 bases; nucleotides outside the gene matches: 6. Germline loops: CDR1 MNHNS, CDR2 SASEGT. CDR3 nucleotide sequence: TGTGCCAGCAGTGAAGATGATAGCGGGGGCCACGAGCAGTACTTC. Translation: CASSEDDSGGHEQYF.

The chain uses TRBV5-4 and TRBJ2-4, with 7 bases that match TRBD1. V shed 4 bases, J shed 6 bases, and the junction held 7 bases outside the gene matches. CDR1 and CDR2 (germline): SGHNT, YYREEE (reference sequence). The CDR3 consists of 14 residues. The DNA of the CDR3 is TGTGCCAGCAGCACCAGGACAGGACGAAACATTCAGTACTTC. This encodes CASSTRTGRNIQYF.

The CDR3 nucleotides read TGTGCCACCAGCAGTGCGGGACAGGGCCTCGCTGAAGCTTTCTTT. Residues: CATSSAGQGLAEAFF. The chain links TRBV15 to TRBJ1-1; 9 bases line up with TRBD1. V lost 3 bases, J lost 6 bases, and 8 bases stayed unmatched. This CDR3 comprises 15 residues. CDR1 LNHNV and CDR2 YYDKDF come from the germline V gene (reference sequence).

The CDR3, as DNA: TGTGCCAGTAGGATAAGCGGTTATCCTGGAGAGACCCAGTACTTC. Encoded protein: CASRISGYPGETQYF. V usage is TRBV19 and J usage is TRBJ2-5, with a weak D call TRBD2 (5 bases). Germline-derived CDR1 and CDR2 are LNHDA and SQIVND (reference sequence). The length of the CDR3 is 15 residues. The V and J ends lost 6 bases and 4 bases respectively, with 18 bases between them.

This clone has a single count. The rearrangement links TRBV7-8 to TRBJ2-3; TRBD1 is a possible D gene (5 bases). Germline V CDR1 and CDR2: SGHVS, FQNEAQ. There are 14 residues in the CDR3. Trimming left V 5 bases short and J 5 bases short, with 14 bases between. Here the CDR3 reads CASSRFMGLDTQYF. As DNA, the CDR3 is TGTGCCAGCAGCCGGTTTATGGGGCTAGATACGCAGTATTTT.

The V gene is TRBV7-3, the J gene TRBJ2-2, with 12 bases that match TRBD2. CDR1 and CDR2 (germline): SGHTA, FQGTGA. CDR3 length: 16 residues. J lost 4 bases, V lost 4 bases, and 4 bases had no gene match. CDR3 protein: CASSSPGLAGTGELFF. CDR3 nucleotide sequence: TGTGCCAGCAGCTCTCCGGGACTAGCGGGCACCGGGGAGCTGTTTTTT.

V gene TRBV7-6 combines with J gene TRBJ1-1; possible D gene TRBD1, 5 bases. The CDR3 length is 15 residues. Per germline, CDR1 SGHVS and CDR2 FNYEAQ. V dropped 4 bases and J dropped 4 bases, with 16 bases sitting between them. For the CDR3, the DNA is TGTGCCAGCAGCTCAGAGGGGAGCGGGCTCACTGAAGCTTTCTTT. Its protein product is CASSSEGSGLTEAFF.

This clone was counted only a few times. The chain is built from TRBV6-5 and TRBJ1-2; TRBD1 is a possible D gene (6 bases). The CDR3 runs 14 residues. Germline CDR1 MNHEY, CDR2 SVGAGI. Trimming shortened V by 2 bases and J by 5 bases, and 12 bases separated the two germline ends. The CDR3 bases are TGTGCCAGCAGTTACCTGGGGGCGCAATATGGCTACACCTTC. It specifies CASSYLGAQYGYTF.

A few counts support this clone. This rearrangement joins TRBV27 to TRBJ1-1, with 10 bases identical to TRBD1. This CDR3 is 18 amino acids long. CDR1 is MNHEY, CDR2 SMNVEV, per germline (reference sequence). V trimming: 5 bases; J trimming: 1 base; junction bases outside the gene matches: 13. The CDR3 here is CASSDRLPGQGRNTEAFF. The CDR3 region has the DNA TGTGCCAGCAGTGACCGACTCCCGGGACAGGGGAGGAACACTGAAGCTTTCTTT.

This clone was observed a few times. J is TRBJ2-1 and V is TRBV27; the match to TRBD2 covers 10 bases. Looked up from germline, CDR1 is MNHEY and CDR2 is SMNVEV (reference sequence). Germline trimming cut 4 bases from V and 4 bases from J; bases unmatched to any gene: 10. The CDR3 loop spans 17 amino acids. The CDR3 region has the DNA TGTGCCAGCAGTTCCCCGAGGGGGACTAGCGCTTACAATGAGCAGTTCTTC. This gives the protein CASSSPRGTSAYNEQFF.

This chain connects TRBV6-5 to TRBJ1-5; 8 bases agree with TRBD1. This CDR3 comprises 14 residues. Germline V CDR1 and CDR2: MNHEY, SVGAGI. The ends lost 10 bases at V and 7 bases at J; junction bases unmatched: 12. The CDR3 coding sequence is TGTGCCACTAAACGGACAGGGTTGGGGCAGCCCCAGCATTTT. Its translation: CATKRTGLGQPQHF.

For this clone: The CDR3 ends on some other residue instead of the conserved phenylalanine or tryptophan, so this is likely a read error. The V call is TRBV5-6, the J call TRBJ2-7, with no clear D. In germline, CDR1 is SGHDT, CDR2 YYEEEE. V gave up 0 bases and J gave up 2 bases, with 9 bases separating them. The CDR3 has 14 residues. The CDR3: CASSLGAPTYEQYL. The CDR3 DNA sequence: TGTGCCAGCAGCTTGGGGGCTCCCACCTACGAGCAGTACCTC.

There are a few counts of this clone. V usage is TRBV28 and J usage is TRBJ1-1, with no clear D. V was shortened by 4 bases and J by 3 bases, with 15 bases between the two germline ends. CDR3 size: 15 residues. Germline CDR1 reads MDHEN; CDR2 reads SYDVKM. In DNA form, the CDR3 reads TGTGCCAGCAGTTCACCACAGAAGATGGACACTGAAGCTTTCTTT. Translated, it gives CASSSPQKMDTEAFF.

The rearrangement uses TRBV25-1 and TRBJ2-5; 7 positions match TRBD2. Trimming removed 4 bases from V and 1 base from J; junction bases left unmatched: 3. CDR1 MGHDK and CDR2 SYGVNS come from the germline V gene. This CDR3 has 14 residues. CDR3: CASSVGGSQETQYF. CDR3 nucleotide sequence: TGTGCCAGCAGTGTTGGCGGGAGCCAAGAGACCCAGTACTTC.

This clone was seen only a few times. The chain combines TRBV6-5 with TRBJ2-7, with 7 positions matching TRBD1. Germline V gives CDR1 MNHEY, CDR2 SVGAGI. The CDR3 length is 14 residues. Trimming at V came to 5 bases and at J to 8 bases, leaving 12 bases not matched to a gene. The CDR3 nucleotides read TGTGCCAGCAGTCTTACCGGGACAGAAGGAAAGCAGTACTTC. Its protein is CASSLTGTEGKQYF.

The chain carries TRBV10-3 and TRBJ2-7; 13 bases fit TRBD2. This CDR3 spans 13 amino acids. Germline trimming cut 8 bases from V and 5 bases from J; bases unmatched to any gene: 3. Germline CDR1 and CDR2: ENHRY and SYGVKD. The CDR3 DNA is TGTGCCATCGCCGGGACTAGCGGGAACGAGCAGTACTTC. Its protein product is CAIAGTSGNEQYF.

The chain recombines TRBV19 with TRBJ2-1; 14 positions agree with TRBD2. Trimming removed 5 bases from V and 8 bases from J; junction bases left unmatched: 5. The germline V gene encodes CDR1 LNHDA and CDR2 SQIVND (reference sequence). This CDR3 is 15 amino acids long. The CDR3 DNA follows: TGTGCCAGTAGTCGGACTAGCGGGGGGCGGCATGAGCAGTTCTTC. Amino acids: CASSRTSGGRHEQFF.

This chain joins TRBV9 and TRBJ1-6, with a weak D call TRBD1 (6 bases). This CDR3 is built from 15 residues. V was pared by 3 bases and J by 5 bases, with 12 bases between. The germline CDR1 and CDR2 sequences are SGDLS and YYNGEE. The CDR3 sequence is CASSAGDRNNSPLHF. CDR3 in DNA: TGTGCCAGCAGCGCAGGGGACCGGAATAATTCACCCCTCCACTTT.

The chain recombines TRBV7-8 with TRBJ2-5; a possible D gene is TRBD2 (6 bases). The CDR3 spans 14 residues. The germline V gene encodes CDR1 SGHVS and CDR2 FQNEAQ. V was cut by 5 bases and J by 7 bases, with 17 bases left in between. CDR3 protein: CASSLPRVGGTQYF. CDR3 nucleotides: TGTGCCAGCAGCCTCCCCCGGGTCGGGGGGACCCAGTACTTC.